The present TCR beta chain was sequenced within a study of molecular identifiers for immune sequencing clone quantification. Findings of the study overall: Clones with over 20 RNA copies captured over 98% of effector molecules but under 1% of naive ones. Detecting spiked Jurkat TCR RNA from one cell among more than 750,000 naive cells was reportedly possible.

Naive CD8 libraries used 20,000 to 1,000,000 sorted cells and 10%, 30% or 50% RNA. The authors sorted naive CD8 T cells as CD8+CD4-CCR7+CD45RA+. There are a few counts of this clonotype. Antigen specificity is unknown. With 5 bases removed from V and 4 bases from J, the gap between germline ends came to 17 bases. This CDR3 has 15 amino acids. The V gene's germline CDR1 is SGHTA and CDR2 FQGNSA. MiXCR, applied by TCRdb to the PCR reads, yields one record per CDR3 protein. The sample contains approximately 54,000 distinct CDR3 sequences, 20% to 25% of which appear only once. The specimen was naive CD8+ T cells from blood, with Jurkat cell RNA spiked in. Subset here: FACS-sorted CD8+CD4-CCR7+CD45RA+ naive T cells. V usage is TRBV7-2 and J usage is TRBJ1-1; TRBD1 might be the D (5 bases). The clonotype was recovered from a human donor in good health. Some libraries in this study had Jurkat cell RNA spiked in. CDR3 amino acids: CASSPGRGHGTEAFF. The CDR3 nucleotides are TGTGCCAGCAGCCCGGGACGGGGTCATGGCACTGAAGCTTTCTTT.